These T cell receptor beta chains were read from a single sample in a study of blood T cell repertoires in COVID-19. The data were produced by immunoSEQ multiplex PCR, yet TCRdb's version contains in-frame clones alone and is incomplete. This sample has more than 200,000 clones, with around nine tenths found just once. The material sequenced was peripheral blood. These receptors were obtained from a man aged 40-55 years with acute or convalescent COVID-19. Both conserved end residues are part of each CDR3. D genes are given only for firm matches. Clone size is not always given. Where it is, it says once, few, many or a class for expanded clones.

abundance,v_gene,j_gene,d_gene,CDR3nt,CDR3aa
.,TRBV7-9,TRBJ2-1,.,TGTGCCAGCAGCCTTGCCCACACCTACAATGAGCAGTTCTTC,CASSLAHTYNEQFF
.,TRBV3-1/TRBV3-2,TRBJ2-3,TRBD2,TGTGCCAGCAGCCTCTCGGGGAGGGCCGGAAGGACAGATACGCAGTATTTT,CASSLSGRAGRTDTQYF
few,TRBV4-2,TRBJ2-7,TRBD1,TGTGCCAGCAGCCAATCCGGGACAGGGGTTGACGAGCAGTACTTC,CASSQSGTGVDEQYF
.,TRBV5-4,TRBJ2-7,.,TGTGCCAGCAGCACATTTGCAGGGAACGAGCAGTACTTC,CASSTFAGNEQYF
.,TRBV6-2/TRBV6-3,TRBJ2-2,TRBD1,TGTGCCAGCAGTTACGGGACAGCGGCCGGGGAGCTGTTTTTT,CASSYGTAAGELFF
.,TRBV5-4,TRBJ2-7,TRBD2,TGTGCCAGCAGCTTTTCGGGAGGCCCATACGAGCAGTACTTC,CASSFSGGPYEQYF
.,TRBV15,TRBJ1-2,.,TGTGCCACCAGCAGAGAAGGGCAGGGTAGAGGCTACACCTTC,CATSREGQGRGYTF
few,TRBV7-9,TRBJ1-4,.,TGTGCCAGCAGCCTCGACAGGTCGAAAGAGGAAAAACTGTTTTTT,CASSLDRSKEEKLFF
.,TRBV6-1,TRBJ1-5,TRBD1,TGTGCCAGCAGTGAAGCGCTTGACAGGGGGAGCAATCAGCCCCAGCATTTT,CASSEALDRGSNQPQHF
.,TRBV4-1,TRBJ1-1,.,TGCGCCAGCAGCCAAGGAGAGGGCAGGGGCGCTGAAGCTTTCTTT,CASSQGEGRGAEAFF
many,TRBV7-9,TRBJ1-3,TRBD1,TGTGCCAGCAGCTTAGGGGACAGTTTCTCTGGAAACACCATATATTTT,CASSLGDSFSGNTIYF
.,TRBV5-1,TRBJ1-2,TRBD1,TGCGCCAGCAGGGGACAGGGCGACGGCTATGGCTACACCTTC,CASRGQGDGYGYTF
.,TRBV10-3,TRBJ1-4,.,TGTGCCCCCCGGGACACTCCAACTAATGAAAAACTGTTTTTT,CAPRDTPTNEKLFF
once,TRBV6-5,TRBJ1-3,.,TGTGCCAGCAGTTACTCGGGGGGGCCTGGAAACACCATATATTTT,CASSYSGGPGNTIYF
.,TRBV11-2,TRBJ2-7,.,TGTGCCAGCAGCTTAGAAACCAGGGGAATGTGGTACGAGCAGTACTTC,CASSLETRGMWYEQYF
few,TRBV28,TRBJ2-1,TRBD2,TGTGCCAGCAGCAAATCCCTAGCGGGGATCAATGAGCAGTTCTTC,CASSKSLAGINEQFF
.,TRBV7-6,TRBJ2-1,TRBD1,TGTGCCAGCAGCTTAGGACAGGGGGGATACAATGAGCAGTTCTTC,CASSLGQGGYNEQFF
.,TRBV27,TRBJ2-5,.,TGTGCCAGCAGTTTATCCTACCAAGAGACCCAGTACTTC,CASSLSYQETQYF
.,TRBV7-9,TRBJ1-2,.,TGTGCCAGCAGCTTAGTGGGCCAGGGTAGAAGCTATGGCTACACCTTC,CASSLVGQGRSYGYTF
once,TRBV19,TRBJ1-5,.,TGTGCCACAATGACAGTTGGATCTAGCAATCAGCCCCAGCATTTT,CATMTVGSSNQPQHF
.,TRBV3-1/TRBV3-2,TRBJ2-3,TRBD2,TGTGCCAGCAGCCAAGGGGCTAGCGGCCCCACAGATACGCAGTATTTT,CASSQGASGPTDTQYF
.,TRBV27,TRBJ2-7,TRBD1,TGTGCCAGCAGTACCTCCGGGACAGGGTCCTACGAGCAGTACTTC,CASSTSGTGSYEQYF